This TCR beta chain was captured in a study of multiple sclerosis patients with progressive multifocal leukoencephalopathy (dated by TCRdb to between 2017 and 2020). Regarding the study in general: Four or five natalizumab-treated MS patients who did not develop PML were used as controls and were sampled longitudinally. The goal of the study was to detect any JC virus-specific or public T-cell expansions that arose at the time of PML onset. The study examined peripheral T and B cells of MS patients who developed PML (4 under natalizumab, 1 after alemtuzumab) and treated patients who did not. From before therapy, through 6 and 12 months, up to PML onset, two natalizumab-treated patients who later developed PML were tracked longitudinally. General findings and caveats noted by the study authors: When PML developed, no shared TRBV or TRBJ gene usage and no preferred TRBV-TRBJ pairings were found. Given the small, descriptive cohort, it remained unclear whether the study findings reflect JC virus infection or general immunocompromise. Less diverse TRB repertoires in most PML patients were suggested by lower normalized Shannon entropy, whereas values near 1 were observed in the natalizumab-treated controls. Analysis was limited to peripheral blood, even though cerebrospinal fluid or brain lymphocytes might be more informative for natalizumab-associated PML. TRB clones above 0.5% frequency appeared only in PML patients, but expanded clones at PML onset were already present before and during natalizumab therapy.

Remarks on this clone: This receptor's antigen is unknown. Base qualities are not at hand, and no much larger clone is one base apart.

Using the immunoSEQ two-step multiplex PCR at survey-level depth, TRB CDR3 regions were amplified from genomic DNA. To estimate template counts and remove amplification bias, each PCR was spiked with synthetic inline TR CDR3 controls covering all V-J pairings. Reads were processed so that amplification and sequencing bias were reduced, and quantification was performed against synthetic TR CDR3 analogs. The authors' analysis ran thus. Raw data were processed in ImmunoSEQ Analyzer, with out-of-frame sequences and CDR3s containing stop codons removed, and gene names were assigned according to IMGT nomenclature. Normalized Shannon entropy, defined as 1 minus Pielou's evenness, was used to summarize repertoire diversity. Two TRB sequences were counted as identical only if the two sequences had the same V gene, J gene and CDR3. Public PML clonotypes were CDR3s found in two or more PML-onset samples but not found earlier, in controls, or in public databases. Positional CDR3 amino acid composition was analyzed in Skylign with the observed count method. Drawn from immuneACCESS, this table holds only the in-frame rearrangements with V and J called that TCRdb kept. Clones are partly lost; checked studies trace under half to an unresolved V gene and leave the rest unexplained. D and trimming were read from the DNA, whereas the V and J calls and clone size are those reported in that table. The table for this sample lists under 40,000 clones; around nine tenths of them were counted only once. Clones ranked in the top ten supply about 1.5% of the sample.

The CDR3 starts with the cysteine, ends with the phenylalanine, and has 12 residues. The retained sequence is limited to the CDR3, 36 bases, with the frame set at the first base. V is pared back by 5 bases and J by 8 bases, with 12 bases lying between the germline termini. The CDR1 and CDR2 encoded by the germline V gene are SGHVS and FNYEAQ. This specimen's time point label, per the study, means: before natalizumab initiation. Every listed patient had received interferon beta before, and every PML patient was female. Blood samples at T0 were collected prior to the first natalizumab infusion. Ficoll-Hypaque density gradient centrifugation was used to isolate peripheral blood mononuclear cells.

This receptor was identified in a human donor with multiple sclerosis. Sequences were obtained from PBMCs. This chain is built from TRBV7-6 and TRBJ1-1; the D gene is possibly TRBD1, with 5 bases matching. The CDR3 corresponds to CASSQGGREAFF. The DNA reads TGTGCCAGCAGCCAGGGTGGACGGGAAGCTTTCTTT.